Listed here are 24 T cell receptor beta chains from one sample, sequenced in a study of T cell clones after liver transplantation. The table came from immunoSEQ multiplex PCR; TCRdb's copy has only in-frame clones and leaves some out. Of more than 15,000 clones in the sample, approximately 89% are singletons; the top ten hold about an eighth. Sample: CD8+ T cells from blood, taken before liver transplant. The origin of the receptors is a human donor who received a liver transplant.

This clone appeared a single time. The genes are TRBV21-1 and TRBJ1-5. TRBV21-1 is a pseudogene segment. The CDR3 is 15 amino acids. CDR3 amino acids: CASSANGGVNQPQHF. In DNA form, the CDR3 reads TGTGCCAGCAGCGCAAACGGGGGCGTCAATCAGCCCCAGCATTTT.

The J gene is TRBJ2-7, the V gene TRBV19, with D uncertain. CDR3 length: 12 amino acids. V lost 5 bases and J 5 bases, leaving 10 bases between the germline ends. Germline V gene lookup returns CDR1 LNHDA and CDR2 SQIVND (reference sequence). CDR3 coding DNA: TGTGCCAGTAGTCCCAACCACGACGAGCAGTACTTC. Its translation: CASSPNHDEQYF.

The rearrangement joins TRBV6-1 to TRBJ1-3, with D hard to call. The CDR3 extends over 13 amino acids. The V gene's germline CDR1 is MNHNS and CDR2 SASEGT. Trimming shortened V by 8 bases and J by 0 bases, and 8 bases separated the two germline ends. The CDR3 reads CASGWGSGNTIYF. CDR3 coding DNA: TGTGCCAGCGGATGGGGCTCTGGAAACACCATATATTTT.

This chain connects TRBV9 to TRBJ1-1; TRBD1 is a possible D gene (6 bases). This CDR3 spans 15 amino acids. The ends were cut back, 4 bases at V and 3 bases at J, with 16 bases in the middle. Germline V gene data show CDR1 as SGDLS and CDR2 as YYNGEE. The CDR3 bases are TGTGCCAGCAGCCCTGGGGGCGCGAGGGACACTGAAGCTTTCTTT. Translating gives CASSPGGARDTEAFF.

The gene calls are TRBV7-9 and TRBJ1-3; 7 bases map to TRBD1. The CDR3 length is 17 residues. After removal of 6 bases from V and 0 bases from J, the junction contained 11 bases not matched to a gene. Looked up from germline, CDR1 is SEHNR and CDR2 is FQNEAQ (reference sequence). The CDR3 sequence: CASRPAEGQISGNTIYF. DNA of the CDR3: TGTGCCAGCAGGCCTGCGGAGGGACAGATCTCTGGAAACACCATATATTTT.

The J gene is TRBJ1-2, the V gene TRBV7-9; D perhaps matches TRBD1 (5 bases). Germline V CDR1 and CDR2: SEHNR, FQNEAQ (reference sequence). Trimming removed 1 base from V and 6 bases from J, with 12 bases in between. The CDR3 runs 14 residues. The CDR3 coding sequence is TGTGCCAGCAGCTTAGTTGGGGGTACCCATGGCTACACCTTC. Translated: CASSLVGGTHGYTF.

Within the sample, this clone is medium-sized (0.01 to 0.1%). V and J are TRBV5-4 and TRBJ1-2, with 8 bases aligning to TRBD1. J lost 4 bases, V lost 4 bases, and 6 bases had no gene match. This CDR3 spans 14 amino acids. From germline, CDR1 is SGHNT and CDR2 YYREEE (reference sequence). The CDR3 spells CASSPGQGIYGYTF. The CDR3 bases are TGTGCCAGCAGCCCTGGACAGGGTATCTATGGCTACACCTTC.

The chain couples TRBV23-1 to TRBJ2-7; perhaps TRBD1 as D (6 bases). TRBV23-1 belongs to the ORF category, with a function that is uncertain. V was trimmed by 6 bases and J by 0 bases, leaving 21 bases between them. This CDR3 comprises 17 residues. This CDR3 is CASSTRPADRSSYEQYF. The CDR3 DNA reads TGCGCCAGCAGCACTCGCCCCGCCGACAGGAGCTCCTACGAGCAGTACTTC.

V gene TRBV19 combines with J gene TRBJ2-7; 7 positions agree with TRBD2. J gave up 0 bases and V 3 bases, and 2 bases lay outside the gene matches. This CDR3 region has 14 residues. Germline V gene data show CDR1 as LNHDA and CDR2 as SQIVND (reference sequence). The CDR3 loop is CASSIGGSSYEQYF. In DNA form, the CDR3 reads TGTGCCAGTAGTATCGGGGGGAGCTCCTACGAGCAGTACTTC. Using reference TRBV19 and TRBJ2-7 for the parts outside the CDR3, the full variable domain is DGGITQSPKYLFRKEGQNVTLSCEQNLNHDAMYWYRQDPGQGLRLIYYSQIVNDFQKGDIAEGYSVSREKKESFPLTVTSAQKNPTAFYLCASSIGGSSYEQYFGPGTRLTVT.

The V call is TRBV4-2, the J call TRBJ1-2; a possible D gene is TRBD1 (6 bases). Germline loops: CDR1 LGHNA, CDR2 YNFKEQ. This CDR3 is built from 16 residues. Trimming left V 4 bases short and J 8 bases short, with 23 bases between. CDR3 region: CASSLVGAQGGGGYTF. The CDR3, as DNA: TGTGCCAGCAGCCTTGTTGGGGCACAGGGTGGTGGAGGCTACACCTTC.

The J gene is TRBJ2-7, the V gene TRBV19; TRBD1 or TRBD2 may be the D gene (5 bases each). V lost 1 base to trimming and J lost 7 bases, with 14 bases between them. Germline loops: CDR1 LNHDA, CDR2 SQIVND (reference sequence). The CDR3 covers 14 residues. CDR3 in amino acids: CASSIGVGDFEQYF. Here the CDR3 DNA reads TGTGCCAGTAGTATAGGAGTGGGGGATTTTGAGCAGTACTTC.

In nucleotides, the CDR3 is TGTGCCAGCACTCTATTAGGGAGTAGCACAGATACGCAGTATTTT. It yields the protein CASTLLGSSTDTQYF. The chain joins TRBV7-2 to TRBJ2-3; weak D call: TRBD2 (5 bases). The ends were cut back, 7 bases at V and 0 bases at J, with 14 bases in the middle. Per germline, CDR1 SGHTA and CDR2 FQGNSA. This CDR3 comprises 15 residues.

The gene calls are TRBV19 and TRBJ2-7; D tentatively fits TRBD1 or TRBD2 (5 bases each). The V gene's germline CDR1 is LNHDA and CDR2 SQIVND (reference sequence). V lost 6 bases and J lost 3, with 18 bases in between. This CDR3 is 15 amino acids long. CDR3 nucleotide sequence: TGTGCCAGTAGCCTAGACCGGGACGGGGACTACGAGCAGTACTTC. This encodes CASSLDRDGDYEQYF.

The genes are TRBV5-4 and TRBJ1-2; tentatively, D is TRBD1 (6 bases). From germline, CDR1 is SGHNT and CDR2 YYREEE (reference sequence). Deletions cut 0 bases from V and 8 bases from J, with 17 bases between. This CDR3 is 15 amino acids long. CDR3 in amino acids: CASSLATRGHGGYTF. Here the CDR3 DNA reads TGTGCCAGCAGCTTGGCCACCAGGGGCCATGGAGGCTACACCTTC. Full variable domain (rest looked up from reference TRBV5-4 and TRBJ1-2): ETGVTQSPTHLIKTRGQQVTLRCSSQSGHNTVSWYQQALGQGPQFIFQYYREEENGRGNFPPRFSGLQFPNYSSELNVNALELDDSALYLCASSLATRGHGGYTFGSGTRLTVV.

The chain links TRBV18 to TRBJ2-7, with 7 positions matching TRBD2. The CDR3 is 15 residues long. Germline V gives CDR1 KGHSH, CDR2 LQKENI. Trimming took 4 bases from V and 6 from J; bases not matched to a gene: 12. The CDR3: CASSQRTSVFPEQYF. The CDR3 DNA reads TGTGCCAGCTCACAGAGGACTAGTGTGTTCCCCGAGCAGTACTTC.

V gene TRBV4-3 combines with J gene TRBJ2-1, with D perhaps TRBD1 (5 bases). The V and J ends lost 4 bases and 5 bases respectively, with 15 bases between them. The CDR3 spans 15 residues. The V gene's germline CDR1 is LGHNA and CDR2 YSLEER. In DNA, the CDR3 is TGCGCCAGCAGCCCCTTGTACAGGTTTGACAATGAGCAGTTCTTC. Its translation: CASSPLYRFDNEQFF.

This chain connects TRBV27 to TRBJ1-1; 9 nucleotides align to TRBD1. Germline CDR1 reads MNHEY; CDR2 reads SMNVEV (reference sequence). Unmatched junction bases numbered 5, after V lost 8 bases and J lost 4 bases. The CDR3 has 13 residues. For the CDR3, the DNA is TGTGCCAGCTTAGGACAGGGGCTCACTGAAGCTTTCTTT. This translates into CASLGQGLTEAFF.

V and J are TRBV11-1 and TRBJ2-1; 9 positions match TRBD2. This CDR3 spans 14 amino acids. V was clipped by 4 bases and J by 7 bases; unmatched bases: 5. The germline CDR1 and CDR2 sequences are SGHAT and FQDESV (reference sequence). CDR3 protein: CASSWLAGINEQFF. The CDR3 DNA is TGTGCCAGCAGCTGGCTAGCGGGAATTAATGAGCAGTTCTTC.

J is TRBJ1-1 and V is TRBV2, with D perhaps matching TRBD1 (6 bases). Germline-derived CDR1 and CDR2 are SNHLY and FYNNEI. The CDR3 runs 11 residues. CDR3 residues: CVIQGNTEAFF. The CDR3 DNA reads TGTGTTATACAGGGGAACACTGAAGCTTTCTTT.

The rearrangement uses TRBV11-2 and TRBJ1-2, with TRBD1 as a possible D gene (5 bases). Germline V lookup: CDR1 SGHAT, CDR2 FQNNGV. Trimming cost V 2 bases and J 6 bases, with 10 bases left between them. The CDR3 spans 13 residues. CDR3 loop: CASSLMGGNGYTF. CDR3 bases: TGTGCCAGCAGCTTAATGGGGGGGAATGGCTACACCTTC.

This clone has a handful of counts. The chain carries TRBV5-5 and TRBJ2-2; D not certain. CDR1 is SGHKS, CDR2 YYEKEE, per germline (reference sequence). There are 15 residues in the CDR3. V gave up 1 base and J gave up 4 bases, with 11 bases separating them. CDR3 residues: CASSLSQILTGELFF. The CDR3, as DNA: TGTGCCAGCAGCTTGAGCCAAATACTCACCGGGGAGCTGTTTTTT. The whole variable domain, filled in from reference TRBV5-5 and TRBJ2-2, reads DAGVTQSPTHLIKTRGQQVTLRCSPISGHKSVSWYQQVLGQGPQFIFQYYEKEERGRGNFPDRFSARQFPNYSSELNVNALLLGDSALYLCASSLSQILTGELFFGEGSRLTVL.

This clone has only one observation. The chain employs TRBV6-1 and TRBJ2-5, with D maybe TRBD2 (5 bases). Between the trimmed V and J ends, which lost 8 bases and 5 bases, there was a span of 15 bases. Germline V gene sequence: CDR1 MNHNS, CDR2 SASEGT. This CDR3 has 13 residues. The CDR3 protein is CASYLGLGETQYF. The CDR3, as DNA: TGTGCCAGCTACCTAGGACTTGGGGAGACCCAGTACTTC.

This clone showed up just a few times. This chain uses TRBV3-1 (or the pseudogene TRBV3-2) with TRBJ1-1, with D hard to call. The CDR3 sequence is 8 residues long. Germline CDR1 is LGHDT and CDR2 is YNNKEL (reference sequence). V dropped 7 bases and J dropped 10 bases, with 4 bases sitting between them. CDR3 protein: CASIRAFF. The CDR3 DNA sequence: TGTGCCAGCATTCGAGCTTTCTTT.

The CDR3 region has the DNA TGTGCCAGCAGCCCTAGCGGGAACACCGGGGAGCTGTTTTTT. Amino acids: CASSPSGNTGELFF. J is TRBJ2-2 and V is TRBV27; 7 nucleotides line up with TRBD2. The CDR3 has 14 residues. Germline loops: CDR1 MNHEY, CDR2 SMNVEV (reference sequence). The V gene end was trimmed by 6 bases and the J gene end by 1 base; junction bases not matched to a gene: 2.